The 9 T cell receptor beta chains reported below all come from one sample, sequenced in a study of shared clonotypes between healthy human individuals (dated by TCRdb to 2019 to 2021). Libraries came from the immunoSEQ multiplex PCR assay. TCRdb took this table from immuneACCESS and kept in-frame rearrangements with V and J called. Such tables lack part of the clones; where checked against another copy, unresolved V genes explain under half of the gap, and the rest is unexplained. In this sample the table shows around 1,000,000 clones, roughly 77% of which occur a single time. Together, the top ten hold roughly 0.83% of the sample. Sequencing was performed on memory CD4+ T cells from PBMCs. Taken with the paper, the label for cell subset or site translates to: CD45RA-negative fraction. These receptors all come from a man aged 18 to 29 in good health. Some clones in this sample may be carry-over from other donors' samples.

The CDR3 nucleotides read TGTGCCAGCAGATCGGACACCACCTACGAGCAGTACTTC. This codes for CASRSDTTYEQYF. The rearrangement uses TRBV28 and TRBJ2-7; possible D gene TRBD1, 5 bases. Per germline, CDR1 MDHEN and CDR2 SYDVKM. The CDR3 sequence is 13 residues long. V was pared by 6 bases and J by 2 bases, with 11 bases between.

CDR3 protein: CASPTLRAPNTGELFF. Written as DNA, the CDR3 is TGTGCCAGCCCCACCCTCCGGGCTCCGAACACCGGGGAGCTGTTTTTT. The chain employs TRBV5-8 and TRBJ2-2; unclear D gene. Looked up from germline, CDR1 is SGHTS and CDR2 is YDEGEE. Trimming removed 7 bases at V and 0 bases at J, with 16 bases between. The CDR3 length is 16 residues.

The rearrangement joins TRBV30 to TRBJ1-2; tentatively, D is TRBD1 (5 bases). V lost 4 bases to trimming and J lost 8 bases, with 14 bases between them. Germline CDR1 GTSNPN, CDR2 SVGIG (reference sequence). This CDR3 is built from 12 residues. This chain's CDR3 is CAWNLGTGGYTF. In DNA form, the CDR3 reads TGTGCCTGGAACCTCGGGACCGGGGGCTACACCTTC.

The chain links TRBV7-2 to TRBJ2-3, with D possibly matching TRBD2 (6 bases). Germline-derived CDR1 and CDR2 are SGHTA and FQGNSA. Trimming left V 7 bases short and J 1 base short, with 21 bases between. CDR3 length: 17 residues. CDR3 loop: CASTRGSGAQRTDTQYF. CDR3 in DNA: TGTGCCAGCACCCGGGGGTCCGGGGCCCAGCGCACAGATACGCAGTATTTT.

The chain has TRBV10-3 and TRBJ2-1; TRBD2 matches 14 bases. The CDR3 is 16 amino acids. V was pared by 7 bases and J by 8 bases, with 10 bases of the junction left unmatched. Per germline, CDR1 ENHRY and CDR2 SYGVKD. CDR3 in DNA: TGTGCCATCACCCAAGGACTAGCGGGAGGTGGAGATGAGCAGTTCTTC. It translates to CAITQGLAGGGDEQFF.

This clone has just a few counts. This chain connects TRBV27 to TRBJ1-2; D unresolved. The germline V and J ends were trimmed by 6 bases and 3 bases, with 14 bases remaining between them. The CDR3 contains 14 residues. CDR1 MNHEY and CDR2 SMNVEV come from the germline V gene (reference sequence). The CDR3 spells CASSPRPWDYGYTF. CDR3 nucleotide sequence: TGTGCCAGCAGCCCGAGACCTTGGGACTATGGCTACACCTTC.

CDR3 loop: CASSLIPGQGKENYGYTF. The CDR3 coding sequence is TGTGCCAGCAGTTTAATTCCTGGACAGGGGAAGGAGAACTATGGCTACACCTTC. The genes are TRBV28 and TRBJ1-2, with 9 nucleotides matching TRBD1. Germline V gene lookup returns CDR1 MDHEN and CDR2 SYDVKM. The CDR3 is made up of 18 amino acids. V dropped 2 bases and J dropped 2; count of bases not matched to a gene: 12.

The chain's CDR3 is CSVSPAHLEQYF. The CDR3 DNA reads TGCAGCGTTTCCCCAGCGCATCTCGAGCAGTACTTC. The rearrangement links TRBV29-1 to TRBJ2-7, with D unresolved. The V end was cut by 5 bases, the J end by 6 bases, with 14 bases between. There are 12 residues in the CDR3. Germline V CDR1 and CDR2: SQVTM, ANQGSEA.

The gene calls are TRBV5-1 and TRBJ2-1; TRBD2 aligns across 9 bases. This CDR3 region has 15 residues. The ends lost 4 bases at V and 15 bases at J; junction bases unmatched: 17. Germline V gene lookup returns CDR1 SGHRS and CDR2 YFSETQ. In DNA form, the CDR3 reads TGCGCCAGCAGCATGGAGACTAGCGGCCTGGATCGGGCGTTCTTC. Its protein is CASSMETSGLDRAFF.